Shown below are 20 T cell receptor beta chains from a single sample sequenced in a study of T cell changes during pregnancy in multiple sclerosis. TCRdb's table, derived via immunoSEQ multiplex PCR, lists solely in-frame clones and lacks some. Among about 31,000 clones listed, 90% were seen once. The sample was CD8+ T cells from peripheral blood mononuclear cells, taken in the second trimester of pregnancy. These receptors came from a female donor with multiple sclerosis, enrolled in a pregnancy study.

This clone was recorded only once. The chain employs TRBV19 and TRBJ1-1; D is undetermined. CDR1 is LNHDA, CDR2 SQIVND, per germline (reference sequence). This CDR3 has 15 residues. Trimming removed 0 bases at V and 3 bases at J, with 11 bases between. CDR3: CASSIEAGSYTEAFF. CDR3 DNA sequence: TGTGCCAGTAGTATAGAGGCGGGATCGTACACTGAAGCTTTCTTT.

The V and J genes are TRBV5-6 and TRBJ2-7; D is uncertain. V was clipped by 0 bases and J by 3 bases, with 10 bases between them. The CDR3 length is 14 residues. Germline V gene lookup returns CDR1 SGHDT and CDR2 YYEEEE. This CDR3 reads CASSLGSTHYEQYF. For the CDR3, the DNA is TGTGCCAGCAGCTTGGGCAGTACCCACTACGAGCAGTACTTC.

V usage is TRBV29-1 and J usage is TRBJ2-1, with 8 nucleotides matching TRBD2. Germline V gene lookup returns CDR1 SQVTM and CDR2 ANQGSEA. Trimming took 5 bases from V and 5 from J; bases not matched to a gene: 2. This CDR3 comprises 12 residues. CDR3 DNA: TGCAGCGTTATAGCGGGGAACAATGAGCAGTTCTTC. Translation gives CSVIAGNNEQFF.

V is TRBV27 and J is TRBJ1-5; TRBD1 aligns across 9 bases. The V and J ends lost 6 bases and 5 bases, in that order; junction bases with no gene match: 2. The germline CDR1 and CDR2 sequences are MNHEY and SMNVEV (reference sequence). This CDR3 is built from 13 residues. DNA for the CDR3: TGTGCCAGCAGAAGGACAGGGGATCAGCCCCAGCATTTT. This encodes CASRRTGDQPQHF.

The chain combines TRBV6-1 with TRBJ2-3, with 8 positions matching TRBD2. Germline trimming cut 6 bases from V and 4 bases from J; bases unmatched to any gene: 6. Germline V CDR1 and CDR2: MNHNS, SASEGT. The CDR3 runs 14 residues. The CDR3 coding sequence is TGTGCCAGCAGGGGGTGGCGGGAGGCAGATACGCAGTATTTT. It codes for CASRGWREADTQYF.

V usage is TRBV7-9 and J usage is TRBJ2-3; 10 nucleotides match TRBD1. The V segment lost 8 bases and the J segment 4 bases; nucleotides outside the gene matches: 9. CDR1 SEHNR and CDR2 FQNEAQ come from the germline V gene (reference sequence). The CDR3 is 15 amino acids. As DNA, the CDR3 is TGTGCCAGCGGCTATCGGACAGGGGGGGCAGATACGCAGTATTTT. It yields the protein CASGYRTGGADTQYF.

The chain combines TRBV9 with TRBJ2-3; maybe TRBD2 (5 bases). V was trimmed by 0 bases and J by 3 bases, leaving 5 bases between them. CDR1 and CDR2 (germline): SGDLS, YYNGEE. The CDR3 sequence is 13 residues long. CDR3 in DNA: TGTGCCAGCAGCGTAGGAGGGACAGATACGCAGTATTTT. Its translation is CASSVGGTDTQYF.

This chain connects TRBV5-1 to TRBJ1-4; 8 nucleotides match TRBD1. CDR1 and CDR2 from the germline V gene are SGHRS and YFSETQ. V was pared by 3 bases and J by 3 bases, with 4 bases of the junction left unmatched. This CDR3 has 15 amino acids. The CDR3 nucleotides read TGCGCCAGCAGCTCGGACAGGGTCCCTAATGAAAAACTGTTTTTT. Translating it yields CASSSDRVPNEKLFF.

This sequence joins TRBV29-1 and TRBJ2-7; D may be TRBD1 (6 bases). Germline V gives CDR1 SQVTM, CDR2 ANQGSEA. The V and J ends lost 1 base and 1 base respectively, with 14 bases between them. The CDR3 runs to 15 residues. This chain's CDR3 is CSVEGWTERSYEQYF. The CDR3 DNA sequence: TGCAGCGTTGAAGGTTGGACAGAGAGGTCCTACGAGCAGTACTTC.

The chain is built from TRBV4-1 and TRBJ2-7; 7 positions agree with TRBD2. The ends lost 0 bases at V and 5 bases at J; junction bases unmatched: 10. This CDR3 comprises 16 residues. Germline CDR1 is MGHRA and CDR2 is YSYEKL. CDR3 in DNA: TGCGCCAGCAGCCAAGAGGCACTAGCGACCACCCACGAGCAGTACTTC. Its translation is CASSQEALATTHEQYF.

This clone was seen a single time. Other nucleotide sequences from this sample produce the same CDR3. The chain links TRBV27 to TRBJ2-5; TRBD2 might be the D (7 bases). Deletions cut 6 bases from V and 1 base from J, with 15 bases between. This CDR3 region has 15 residues. Germline CDR1 and CDR2: MNHEY and SMNVEV (reference sequence). This CDR3 reads CASSLAGAPQETQYF. CDR3 sequence (DNA): TGTGCCAGCAGCTTGGCGGGGGCCCCCCAAGAGACCCAGTACTTC.

This chain connects TRBV5-4 to TRBJ1-1, with 8 bases identical to TRBD1. The CDR3 is 15 residues long. With 8 bases clipped from V and 4 bases from J, the junction kept 13 bases outside the gene matches. Germline CDR1 and CDR2: SGHNT and YYREEE (reference sequence). The CDR3 nucleotides read TGTGCCAGTTCCCGGGCGCCCCAGGGGGCCACTGAAGCTTTCTTT. This encodes CASSRAPQGATEAFF.

The V and J genes are TRBV19 and TRBJ2-7; D is possibly TRBD1 (5 bases). Trimming pared 4 bases from V and 2 bases from J, leaving 15 bases between. The CDR3 loop spans 15 amino acids. Germline V lookup: CDR1 LNHDA, CDR2 SQIVND (reference sequence). This CDR3 reads CASSKGQGNTYEQYF. Here the CDR3 DNA reads TGTGCCAGTAGTAAAGGGCAGGGCAACACCTACGAGCAGTACTTC.

This clone was seen just once. V and J are TRBV4-1 and TRBJ2-1; D unclear. V lost 1 base and J lost 7, with 20 bases in between. The CDR3 spans 17 residues. Germline lookup yields CDR1 MGHRA and CDR2 YSYEKL. CDR3 coding DNA: TGCGCCAGCAGCCAAGTCCAGTTCGTCCAGCCCGGGAATGAGCAGTTCTTC. As protein: CASSQVQFVQPGNEQFF.

This sequence joins TRBV4-1 and TRBJ2-1; 9 nucleotides line up with TRBD2. The CDR3 loop spans 16 amino acids. The trim removed 4 bases at V and 6 bases at J, leaving 10 bases unmatched. Germline V gene lookup returns CDR1 MGHRA and CDR2 YSYEKL. The CDR3 here is CASSLLGRGGGNEQFF. The CDR3 DNA reads as TGCGCCAGCAGCCTTTTGGGGCGGGGGGGAGGCAATGAGCAGTTCTTC.

The chain carries TRBV19 and TRBJ1-1, with TRBD1 identical over 7 bases. Germline V gene data show CDR1 as LNHDA and CDR2 as SQIVND (reference sequence). The trim removed 2 bases at V and 0 bases at J, leaving 12 bases unmatched. This CDR3 is 18 amino acids long. CDR3 bases: TGTGCCAGTAGTATAAACCCCTCCAGACAGGGCATGAACACTGAAGCTTTCTTT. As protein: CASSINPSRQGMNTEAFF.

The V and J genes are TRBV2 and TRBJ1-5, with 9 bases matching TRBD1. Trimming removed 9 bases from V and 2 bases from J; junction bases left unmatched: 8. CDR1 SNHLY and CDR2 FYNNEI come from the germline V gene. This CDR3 is built from 15 residues. The CDR3: CASRDREMGNQPQHF. For the CDR3, the DNA is TGTGCCAGTCGGGACAGGGAAATGGGCAATCAGCCCCAGCATTTT. The whole variable domain, filled in from reference TRBV2 and TRBJ1-5, reads EPEVTQTPSHQVTQMGQEVILRCVPISNHLYFYWYRQILGQKVEFLVSFYNNEISEKSEIFDDQFSVERPDGSNFTLKIRSTKLEDSAMYFCASRDREMGNQPQHFGDGTRLSIL.

The chain carries TRBV27 and TRBJ1-4, with 7 bases aligning to TRBD1. Germline V gene data show CDR1 as MNHEY and CDR2 as SMNVEV (reference sequence). This CDR3 contains 14 residues. Germline trimming cut 5 bases from V and 10 bases from J; bases unmatched to any gene: 10. CDR3 sequence: CASSAGTEVLKLFF. The CDR3 region has the DNA TGTGCCAGCAGTGCCGGGACAGAGGTCCTAAAACTGTTTTTT.

This chain links TRBV6-1 with TRBJ1-1; 12 bases are a match to TRBD1. The trim removed 3 bases at V and 6 bases at J, leaving 8 bases unmatched. This CDR3 region has 16 residues. Germline CDR1 reads MNHNS; CDR2 reads SASEGT. The CDR3 region is CASSDYTGQGAPEAFF. As DNA, the CDR3 is TGTGCCAGCAGTGATTATACGGGACAGGGGGCGCCTGAAGCTTTCTTT.

This clone was detected once. The V gene is TRBV14, the J gene TRBJ2-1; TRBD2 agrees at 9 bases. Germline trimming cut 1 base from V and 8 bases from J; bases unmatched to any gene: 15. The CDR3 covers 18 residues. Germline V CDR1 and CDR2: SGHDN, FVKESK. CDR3 sequence reads: CASSQAKGLAGMGHEQFF. For the CDR3, the DNA is TGTGCCAGCAGCCAAGCTAAGGGCCTAGCGGGGATGGGGCATGAGCAGTTCTTC.